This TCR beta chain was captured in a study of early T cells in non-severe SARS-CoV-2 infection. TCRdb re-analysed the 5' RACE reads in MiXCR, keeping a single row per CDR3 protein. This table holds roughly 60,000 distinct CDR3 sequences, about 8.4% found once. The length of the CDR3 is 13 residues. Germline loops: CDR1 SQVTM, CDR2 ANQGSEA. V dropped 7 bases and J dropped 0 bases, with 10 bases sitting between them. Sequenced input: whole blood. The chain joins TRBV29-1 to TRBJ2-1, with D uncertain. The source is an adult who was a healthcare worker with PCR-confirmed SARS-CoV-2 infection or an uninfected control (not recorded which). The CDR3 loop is CSGRENSYNEQFF. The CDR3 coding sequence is TGCAGCGGCCGTGAGAACTCCTACAATGAGCAGTTCTTC.